The next 18 T cell receptor beta chains were all read from a single sample in a study of shared clonotypes between healthy human individuals. The method was immunoSEQ multiplex PCR; TCRdb's version includes in-frame clones alone and lacks a portion of them. The sample holds about 460,000 clones, approximately 80% seen once. The material sequenced was PBMCs. The receptors derive from a woman in her thirties or forties in good health. Some clones in this sample may be carry-over from other donors' samples.

This clone was seen many times. The CDR3 DNA sequence: TGCGCCAGCAGCAGCATAGCGGGGACCTACGAGCAGTACTTC. Amino acid sequence: CASSSIAGTYEQYF. The chain carries TRBV5-1 and TRBJ2-7, with 8 bases matching TRBD2. V was clipped by 4 bases and J by 2 bases; unmatched bases: 5. The CDR3 loop spans 14 amino acids. Germline CDR1 SGHRS, CDR2 YFSETQ.

This CDR3 is CASSIGGAEKLFF. The CDR3 DNA is TGTGCCAGTAGTATAGGAGGCGCTGAAAAACTGTTTTTT. The V gene is TRBV19, the J gene TRBJ1-4; no firm D call. Germline lookup yields CDR1 LNHDA and CDR2 SQIVND (reference sequence). Trimming took 1 base from V and 7 from J, leaving 7 bases between them. This CDR3 comprises 13 residues.

Points on this clone: This CDR3 is also generated by other DNA sequences in the sample. This chain connects TRBV5-1 to TRBJ2-2, with 8 bases aligning to TRBD2. CDR1 SGHRS and CDR2 YFSETQ come from the germline V gene. J was trimmed by 2 bases and V by 0 bases; bases with no gene match: 0. This CDR3 region has 15 residues. The CDR3 DNA reads as TGCGCCAGCAGCTTGGTAGCGGGAAACACCGGGGAGCTGTTTTTT. This sequence encodes CASSLVAGNTGELFF.

Regarding this clone: A far larger clone lies a single base away; this is likely a read error. At the DNA level, this CDR3 is encoded by other sequences in the same sample as well. The J gene is TRBJ2-7, the V gene TRBV4-2, with a tentative D call TRBD2 (6 bases). V dropped 4 bases and J dropped 2 bases, with 15 bases sitting between them. The CDR3 has 15 residues. The germline CDR1 and CDR2 sequences are LGHNA and YNFKEQ. The CDR3 sequence is CASSLGLAGTYEQYF. As DNA, the CDR3 is TGTGCCAGCAGCCTCGGACTGGCGGGAACCTACGAGCAGTACTTC.

This clone was seen only a few times. This chain joins TRBV15 and TRBJ2-1; the D is unclear. Germline V gene sequence: CDR1 LNHNV, CDR2 YYDKDF (reference sequence). Deletions cut 5 bases from V and 0 bases from J, with 11 bases between. This CDR3 spans 15 amino acids. The CDR3, as DNA: TGTGCCACCAGCTTCCGTGGGGTCTCCTACAATGAGCAGTTCTTC. Protein sequence: CATSFRGVSYNEQFF.

The chain recombines TRBV7-3 with TRBJ2-5; the match to TRBD2 covers 12 bases. The CDR3 is 15 residues long. J gave up 4 bases and V 5 bases, and 5 bases lay outside the gene matches. CDR1 and CDR2 from the germline V gene are SGHTA and FQGTGA. The CDR3 bases are TGTGCCAGCAGCCCCGGACTAGCGGGAATAGAGACCCAGTACTTC. Translation gives CASSPGLAGIETQYF.

This clone was recorded many times. The gene calls are TRBV25-1 and TRBJ2-5; D tentatively fits TRBD1 or TRBD2 (5 bases each). Gene TRBJ2-7 matches the end of the DNA better, so the J call may be wrong. Per germline, CDR1 MGHDK and CDR2 SYGVNS. The CDR3 length is 14 residues. CDR3 amino acids: CASASGLFPYEQYF. The CDR3 bases are TGTGCCAGCGCCTCGGGGCTGTTCCCCTACGAGCAGTACTTC.

The chain joins TRBV7-9 to TRBJ2-5, with 11 bases that match TRBD2. Germline trimming cut 2 bases from V and 4 bases from J; bases unmatched to any gene: 12. In germline, CDR1 is SEHNR, CDR2 FQNEAQ (reference sequence). CDR3 size: 18 residues. CDR3 bases: TGTGCCAGCAGCTTACCGGGACTAGCGGCCCGGGGGGCAGAGACCCAGTACTTC. Its protein is CASSLPGLAARGAETQYF.

The chain employs TRBV14 and TRBJ1-1; TRBD1 is a possible D gene (6 bases). V lost 0 bases and J lost 4, with 9 bases in between. There are 14 residues in the CDR3. Germline V CDR1 and CDR2: SGHDN, FVKESK. DNA for the CDR3: TGTGCCAGCAGCCAAGAAAGGGGGTTCACTGAAGCTTTCTTT. It specifies CASSQERGFTEAFF.

The rearrangement links TRBV10-3 to TRBJ1-3, with D unresolved. Germline V gene data show CDR1 as ENHRY and CDR2 as SYGVKD. This CDR3 has 13 amino acids. V was cut by 0 bases and J by 3 bases, with 3 bases left in between. CDR3 region: CAISESNGNTIYF. The CDR3 coding sequence is TGTGCCATCAGTGAGTCGAATGGAAACACCATATATTTT.

The count of this clone is one. V usage is TRBV19 and J usage is TRBJ2-3; D unresolved. This CDR3 contains 14 residues. Germline loops: CDR1 LNHDA, CDR2 SQIVND (reference sequence). V dropped 10 bases and J dropped 1 base, with 15 bases sitting between them. Written as DNA, the CDR3 is TGTGCCACATCCTCGGGTGGTCGCACAGATACGCAGTATTTT. It is translated as CATSSGGRTDTQYF.

The chain carries TRBV30 and TRBJ1-1; possible D gene TRBD1, 6 bases. The length of the CDR3 is 13 residues. Germline values: CDR1 GTSNPN, CDR2 SVGIG (reference sequence). V was shortened by 1 base and J by 2 bases, with 8 bases between the two germline ends. CDR3: CAWSEDSNTEAFF. In nucleotides, the CDR3 is TGTGCCTGGAGTGAGGACAGCAACACTGAAGCTTTCTTT.

The chain has TRBV5-1 and TRBJ1-2; D gene ambiguous. Germline V gene lookup returns CDR1 SGHRS and CDR2 YFSETQ. CDR3 length equals 15 residues. Trimming left V 0 bases short and J 0 bases short, with 9 bases between. The CDR3 sequence is CASSLEGVTNYGYTF. In nucleotides, the CDR3 is TGCGCCAGCAGCTTGGAAGGTGTGACTAACTATGGCTACACCTTC.

The V gene is TRBV25-1, the J gene TRBJ2-3; D remains ambiguous. V lost 6 bases and J 1 base, leaving 11 bases between the germline ends. Germline-derived CDR1 and CDR2 are MGHDK and SYGVNS. The CDR3 totals 14 residues. CDR3: CASRPPTGTDTQYF. The CDR3, as DNA: TGTGCCAGCAGGCCTCCCACCGGCACAGATACGCAGTATTTT.

The V and J genes are TRBV6-1 and TRBJ1-5; unclear D gene. Germline V gives CDR1 MNHNS, CDR2 SASEGT. CDR3 length: 18 amino acids. V lost 2 bases to trimming and J lost 5 bases, with 22 bases between them. The CDR3 region is CASSEMATETLRHQPQHF. CDR3 DNA sequence: TGTGCCAGCAGTGAAATGGCCACAGAAACCCTGCGACATCAGCCCCAGCATTTT.

CDR3 DNA sequence: TGCGCCAGCAGCCAAGATCCTTCGCGGGAATCCTACAATGAGCAGTTCTTC. Translated, it gives CASSQDPSRESYNEQFF. The V gene is TRBV4-3, the J gene TRBJ2-1, with TRBD2 as a possible D gene (6 bases). The CDR3 is 17 amino acids. Germline V gene sequence: CDR1 LGHNA, CDR2 YSLEER. The V end lost 0 bases, the J end lost 1 base, and 13 bases lay between the germline ends.

V usage is TRBV5-1 and J usage is TRBJ1-3, with 10 bases aligning to TRBD1. Trimming at V came to 6 bases and at J to 2 bases, leaving 8 bases not matched to a gene. The CDR3 totals 16 residues. Germline loops: CDR1 SGHRS, CDR2 YFSETQ. The CDR3 is CASTAQGTGAGNTIYF. Written as DNA, the CDR3 is TGCGCCAGCACCGCTCAAGGGACAGGGGCTGGAAACACCATATATTTT. Filled out from reference TRBV5-1 and TRBJ1-3, the complete variable domain reads KAGVTQTPRYLIKTRGQQVTLSCSPISGHRSVSWYQQTPGQGLQFLFEYFSETQRNKGNFPGRFSGRQFSNSRSEMNVSTLELGDSALYLCASTAQGTGAGNTIYFGEGSWLTVV.

This clone appeared a single time. The J gene is TRBJ2-7, the V gene TRBV5-1; no definite D call. CDR3 length: 15 residues. Germline V gene sequence: CDR1 SGHRS, CDR2 YFSETQ. With 3 bases removed from V and 0 bases from J, the gap between germline ends came to 13 bases. The CDR3 sequence is CASSSRRESSYEQYF. The CDR3 region has the DNA TGCGCCAGCAGCTCGAGGCGTGAAAGCTCCTACGAGCAGTACTTC.